This T cell receptor beta chain was observed in a study of blood T cell repertoires in COVID-19. For the study at large: COVID-19 samples, acute and convalescent, were from the United States, Italy and Spain. Nucleic acid was either cDNA or gDNA, and it came from T cells, B-cell-depleted T cells, or PBMCs.

This CDR3 has 19 residues. After removal of 4 bases from V and 0 bases from J, the junction contained 14 bases not matched to a gene. CDR1 LGHDT and CDR2 YNNKEL come from the germline V gene (reference sequence). Original processing methods: Reference gene primer amplification gave estimated nucleated cell counts. Data came from immunoSEQ multiplex PCR; TCRdb stores just in-frame clones and leaves some out. V and J calls and clone size are as listed in that table; D and trimming were resolved from the DNA. The sample has fewer than 110,000 clones, about 91% seen once. Sequenced sample: peripheral blood. This chain links TRBV3-1 (or the pseudogene TRBV3-2) with TRBJ2-5; 10 nucleotides line up with TRBD2. This TCR derives from a human donor in a cohort sampled during active COVID-19. CDR3 residues: CASSPALLAGARYQETQYF. CDR3 bases: TGTGCCAGCAGCCCCGCATTGCTAGCGGGAGCCCGGTACCAAGAGACCCAGTACTTC.